These 27 T cell receptor beta chains were sequenced from one sample in a study of Graves' ophthalmopathy and Graves' hyperthyroidism. Amplification of TCR beta CDR3 regions used RNA transcripts. HTBI-primed first-round RT-PCR preceded second-round multiplex PCR. TCRdb itself ran the multiplex PCR reads through MiXCR, one entry per CDR3 protein. The sample has 600,000 to 950,000 distinct CDR3 sequences, roughly 41% seen once; the top ten hold 40% to 55%. Sequencing input: peripheral blood. These receptors originate from an adult man with Graves' ophthalmopathy.

This clonotype came up once. The chain employs TRBV10-3 and TRBJ1-1; 7 bases are a match to TRBD1. CDR1 and CDR2 (germline): ENHRY, SYGVKD. V was clipped by 6 bases and J by 7 bases; unmatched bases: 20. The CDR3 has 17 amino acids. For the CDR3, the DNA is TGTGCCATCAGGGCGACAGGGACTAGCGGGAGGATCAATGAAGCTTTCTTT. It specifies CAIRATGTSGRINEAFF.

This clonotype has at least ten counts. V usage is TRBV7-3 and J usage is TRBJ2-7, with D maybe TRBD1 (6 bases). This CDR3 comprises 15 residues. The germline CDR1 and CDR2 sequences are SGHTA and FQGTGA. V dropped 1 base and J dropped 0 bases, with 10 bases sitting between them. As DNA, the CDR3 is TGTGCCAGCAGCTTAAATGGGGACACCTCCTACGAGCAGTACTTC. It translates to CASSLNGDTSYEQYF.

This clonotype was seen a few times. This chain connects TRBV2 to TRBJ1-2; weak D call: TRBD1 (6 bases). This CDR3 is built from 14 residues. The V end lost 5 bases, the J end lost 3 bases, and 13 bases lay between the germline ends. Per the germline V gene, CDR1 is SNHLY and CDR2 is FYNNEI. The DNA for the CDR3 is TGTGCCAGCAGTTGGGACACCAACGACTATGGCTACACCTTC. As protein: CASSWDTNDYGYTF.

This sequence joins TRBV25-1 and TRBJ2-7; D may be TRBD1 (5 bases). V was clipped by 5 bases and J by 2 bases, with 22 bases between them. Germline V lookup: CDR1 MGHDK, CDR2 SYGVNS. This CDR3 is 17 amino acids long. This CDR3 reads CASSPNERRQKTYEQYF. The CDR3 DNA is TGTGCCAGCAGTCCCAACGAACGAAGACAGAAAACCTACGAGCAGTACTTC.

A few counts support this clonotype. The chain recombines TRBV29-1 with TRBJ1-1, with D possibly being TRBD1 (5 bases). The CDR3 is 13 residues long. Germline CDR1 is SQVTM and CDR2 is ANQGSEA. V was shortened by 2 bases and J by 1 base, with 8 bases between the two germline ends. The CDR3 nucleotides are TGCAGCGTTGAAAGGGACGGGAACACTGAAGCTTTCTTT. As protein: CSVERDGNTEAFF.

This clonotype was recorded at least ten times. This chain links TRBV5-1 with TRBJ1-2, with 7 positions matching TRBD1. The V and J ends lost 3 bases and 3 bases, in that order; junction bases with no gene match: 8. This CDR3 region has 15 residues. Germline-derived CDR1 and CDR2 are SGHRS and YFSETQ. In DNA, the CDR3 is TGCGCCAGCAGCTCCCGACAGGGTGAGGACTATGGCTACACCTTC. Translation gives CASSSRQGEDYGYTF.

This chain joins TRBV25-1 and TRBJ2-2; no firm D call. The germline V gene has CDR1 MGHDK and CDR2 SYGVNS. The V end was cut by 9 bases, the J end by 1 base, with 15 bases between. This CDR3 contains 15 residues. As DNA, the CDR3 is TGTGCCAGTAGTAATTCCGGGTTGAACACCGGGGAGCTGTTTTTT. Its protein is CASSNSGLNTGELFF.

In this sample, this clonotype turned up many times. The V and J genes are TRBV7-9 and TRBJ2-2; no reliable D call. The V end was cut by 0 bases, the J end by 7 bases, with 9 bases between. In germline, CDR1 is SEHNR, CDR2 FQNEAQ (reference sequence). The CDR3 extends over 14 amino acids. The CDR3 nucleotides are TGTGCCAGCAGCTTAGCACGCCAGGTCGGGGAGCTGTTTTTT. It codes for CASSLARQVGELFF.

In the case of this clonotype: The junction and the germline gene differ at one end; a read error may be behind it. The chain recombines TRBV20-1 with TRBJ2-7; D gene unclear. Germline V lookup: CDR1 DFQATT, CDR2 SNEGSKA (reference sequence). CDR3 size: 8 residues. The CDR3 DNA is TGCAGTGCTAGTACGTTCGCATTC. It specifies CSASTFAF.

This clonotype appeared a few times. The chain recombines TRBV6-9 with TRBJ1-3; D remains unclear. The CDR3 has 14 residues. CDR1 and CDR2 from the germline V gene are MNHGY and SVAAGI. Trimming cost V 0 bases and J 0 bases, with 3 bases left between them. In nucleotides, the CDR3 is TGTGCCAGCAGTTATTCCCGCTCTGGAAACACCATATATTTT. Translated, it gives CASSYSRSGNTIYF.

Details on this clonotype: A read error is possible here, since a much larger clone lies one base away. This sequence joins TRBV19 and TRBJ1-3; D uncertain. Between the trimmed V and J ends, which lost 10 bases and 4 bases, there was a span of 11 bases. The CDR3 spans 12 residues. Germline V gene lookup returns CDR1 LNHDA and CDR2 SQIVND (reference sequence). In DNA form, the CDR3 reads TGTGCCACTGCGGCGGGAGGAAACACCATATATTTT. Its protein is CATAAGGNTIYF.

This clonotype appeared many times. The conserved final phenylalanine or tryptophan is absent from the CDR3, which likely points to a read error. The limits of the CDR3 on the DNA are not certain, so only TCRdb's listed CDR3 is given. This chain joins TRBV2 and TRBJ1-6; no check of the table's D call, TRBD1, against the DNA was made. Germline CDR1 reads SNHLY; CDR2 reads FYNNEI. 12 amino acids form the CDR3, both terminal residues included. The CDR3 reads CASSPDRTGLNL.

The V and J genes are TRBV6-6 and TRBJ2-7; D not certain. Trimming left V 6 bases short and J 5 bases short, with 23 bases between. This CDR3 has 16 residues. Germline lookup yields CDR1 MNHNY and CDR2 SVGAGI (reference sequence). The DNA of the CDR3 is TGTGCCAGCAGATCCTTAATGGCAGGCTATGGGGACGAGCAGTACTTC. Translating gives CASRSLMAGYGDEQYF.

As regards this clonotype: This sequence may be a read error, since a much larger clone differs from it by one base. V is TRBV20-1 and J is TRBJ1-4, with 10 bases identical to TRBD1. This CDR3 region has 14 residues. Germline CDR1 is DFQATT and CDR2 is SNEGSKA (reference sequence). Here the CDR3 DNA reads TGCAATGCTAGAGATGACAGGGGGCCTGAAAAACTGTTTTTT. Protein sequence: CNARDDRGPEKLFF.

The rearrangement joins TRBV20-1 to TRBJ1-5; D remains unclear. The germline gives CDR1 DFQATT, CDR2 SNEGSKA (reference sequence). V lost 3 bases, J lost 11 bases, and 14 bases lay in between. The CDR3 has 12 residues. CDR3 coding DNA: TGCAGTGCTAGTCCGGTGCAAGAGACCCAGCATTTT. The encoded protein is CSASPVQETQHF.

This clonotype was seen a handful of times. The rearrangement joins TRBV6-5 to TRBJ1-1; 7 positions match TRBD1. This CDR3 comprises 13 residues. The junction had 11 bases not matched to a gene; V was cut back by 5 bases and J by 11 bases. CDR1 is MNHEY, CDR2 SVGAGI, per germline. The CDR3 protein is CASSRGEGANAFF. The CDR3 DNA reads as TGTGCCAGCAGTCGAGGGGAGGGGGCAAATGCTTTCTTT.

This clonotype appeared a few times. The genes are TRBV7-9 and TRBJ1-1; perhaps TRBD1 as D (6 bases). CDR3 length equals 15 residues. Trimming cost V 4 bases and J 0 bases, with 12 bases left between them. Looked up from germline, CDR1 is SEHNR and CDR2 is FQNEAQ (reference sequence). CDR3 residues: CASSWGHAMNTEAFF. The CDR3 DNA reads as TGTGCCAGCAGCTGGGGACACGCAATGAACACTGAAGCTTTCTTT. The whole variable domain, filled in from reference TRBV7-9 and TRBJ1-1, reads DTGVSQNPRHKITKRGQNVTFRCDPISEHNRLYWYRQTLGQGPEFLTYFQNEAQLEKSRLLSDRFSAERPKGSFSTLEIQRTEQGDSAMYLCASSWGHAMNTEAFFGQGTRLTVV.

To note about this clonotype: Its ends do not fully match the called genes, so a read error is possible. The V gene is TRBV7-2, the J gene TRBJ1-3, with 9 bases lining up with TRBD1. The CDR3 is 18 residues long. Germline-derived CDR1 and CDR2 are SGHTA and FQGNSA. The CDR3 here is CASSLVRDRQGGSNTIYF. Written as DNA, the CDR3 is TGTGCCAGCAGTTTAGTCCGGGACAGACAGGGGGGATCGAACACCATATATTTT.

This chain uses TRBV7-2 with TRBJ1-5; 9 nucleotides align to TRBD1. Unmatched junction bases numbered 6, after V lost 7 bases and J lost 5 bases. Germline V gene sequence: CDR1 SGHTA, CDR2 FQGNSA. The CDR3 is made up of 14 amino acids. CDR3 amino acids: CASIDTGGYQPQHF. Here the CDR3 DNA reads TGTGCCAGCATCGATACAGGGGGCTATCAGCCCCAGCATTTT.

In its sample, this clonotype was seen many times. This chain connects TRBV25-1 to TRBJ1-5; TRBD1 matches 8 bases. V dropped 3 bases and J dropped 7; count of bases not matched to a gene: 11. This CDR3 has 16 residues. The V gene's germline CDR1 is MGHDK and CDR2 SYGVNS. CDR3 sequence reads: CASSELRGWTGQPQHF. As DNA, the CDR3 is TGTGCCAGCAGTGAGTTGAGGGGGTGGACAGGGCAGCCCCAGCATTTT. The entire variable domain, with the rest obtained from reference TRBV25-1 and TRBJ1-5, is as follows: EADIYQTPRYLVIGTGKKITLECSQTMGHDKMYWYQQDPGMELHLIHYSYGVNSTEKGDLSSESTVSRIRTEHFPLTLESARPSHTSQYLCASSELRGWTGQPQHFGDGTRLSIL.

As to this clonotype: A read error may explain this, as a much larger clone is one base away. The chain recombines TRBV7-9 with TRBJ1-3; no clear D. Germline lookup yields CDR1 SEHNR and CDR2 FQNEAQ (reference sequence). The CDR3 covers 15 residues. Here the CDR3 reads CAGSLGVHSGNTIYF. Here the CDR3 DNA reads TGTGCCGGCAGCTTGGGCGTTCACTCTGGAAACACCATATATTTT.

This clonotype showed up just a few times. The J gene is TRBJ2-7, the V gene TRBV9, with 7 bases matching TRBD2. Germline assignment: CDR1 SGDLS and CDR2 YYNGEE. V lost 3 bases and J lost 2; bases outside the gene matches: 11. This CDR3 region has 16 residues. DNA of the CDR3: TGTGCCAGCAGCGCCCAGGCAGCGGGACTCCCCTACGAGCAGTACTTC. Protein product: CASSAQAAGLPYEQYF.

The sample holds a few counts of this clonotype. The rearrangement links TRBV20-1 to TRBJ2-7; possibly TRBD2 for D (6 bases). Germline CDR1 reads DFQATT; CDR2 reads SNEGSKA (reference sequence). This CDR3 is 14 amino acids long. Trimming stripped 6 bases from V and 3 bases from J, with 18 bases between. CDR3 loop: CSAGGSGPFYEQYF. For the CDR3, the DNA is TGCAGTGCCGGGGGATCAGGTCCTTTCTACGAGCAGTACTTC.

As to this clonotype: The junction does not match germline at one end; this may be a read error. The rearrangement joins TRBV25-1 to TRBJ1-5; D uncertain. The CDR3 length is 14 residues. Germline V gives CDR1 MGHDK, CDR2 SYGVNS. In DNA, the CDR3 is TGTGCCAGCAATGAACCTCGAGCTGGTCAGCCCCAGCATTTT. As protein: CASNEPRAGQPQHF.

To note about this clonotype: A much more abundant neighbour one base away suggests this may be a read error. The V call is TRBV10-3, the J call TRBJ1-1; no clear D gene. The CDR3 contains 11 residues. Germline CDR1 reads ENHRY; CDR2 reads SYGVKD. The CDR3 is CAILTNTEALF. CDR3 nucleotides: TGTGCCATCCTTACAAACACTGAAGCTCTCTTT.

Points on this clonotype: One junction end does not reproduce the germline sequence, and a read error may be involved. Written as DNA, the CDR3 is TGCGCCAGCAGCCCCCGAGGGGGTTTGGAGACCCAGTACTTC. Protein product: CASSPRGGLETQYF. The chain employs TRBV7-9 and TRBJ2-5; D is perhaps TRBD1 (6 bases). The CDR3 length is 14 residues. Germline V CDR1 and CDR2: SEHNR, FQNEAQ (reference sequence).

The chain uses TRBV10-3 and TRBJ2-5; D could derive from TRBD1 or TRBD2 (6 bases each). The germline V gene encodes CDR1 ENHRY and CDR2 SYGVKD. Trimming took off 5 bases at V and 1 base at J, with 17 bases between the two ends. The CDR3 extends over 16 amino acids. The CDR3 reads CAISSRQEGSQETQYF. The DNA of the CDR3 is TGTGCCATCAGTTCAAGACAGGAGGGATCCCAAGAGACCCAGTACTTC.